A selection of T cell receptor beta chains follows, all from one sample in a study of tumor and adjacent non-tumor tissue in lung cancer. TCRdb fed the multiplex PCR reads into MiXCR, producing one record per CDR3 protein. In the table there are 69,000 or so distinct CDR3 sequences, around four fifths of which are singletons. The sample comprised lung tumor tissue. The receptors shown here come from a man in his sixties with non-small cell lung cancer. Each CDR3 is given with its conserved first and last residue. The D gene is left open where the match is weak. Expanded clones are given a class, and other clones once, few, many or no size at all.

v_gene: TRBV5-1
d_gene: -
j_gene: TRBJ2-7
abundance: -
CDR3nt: TGCACCAGCAGCCTGGAAGGCAATGACTACGAGCAGTACTTC
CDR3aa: CTSSLEGNDYEQYF

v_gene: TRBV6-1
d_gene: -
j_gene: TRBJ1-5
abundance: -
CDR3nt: TGTGCCAGCCGCCCGACCTGGGGCAGCAATGAGCCCCAGCATTTT
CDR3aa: CASRPTWGSNEPQHF

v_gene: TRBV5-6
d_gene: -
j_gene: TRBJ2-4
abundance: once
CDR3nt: TGTGCCAGTAGCTCGCTGGGGCTTGTAGCCAAAAACATTCAGTACTTC
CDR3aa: CASSSLGLVAKNIQYF

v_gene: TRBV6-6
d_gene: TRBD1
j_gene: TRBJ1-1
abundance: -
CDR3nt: TGTACCAGCACTACCCGGACAGGGGTGACTGAAGCTTTCTTT
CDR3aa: CTSTTRTGVTEAFF

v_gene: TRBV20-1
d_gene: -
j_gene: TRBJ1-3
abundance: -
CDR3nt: TGCGGTGCTAGTGCAGGAGCTGGAAACACCATATATTTT
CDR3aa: CGASAGAGNTIYF

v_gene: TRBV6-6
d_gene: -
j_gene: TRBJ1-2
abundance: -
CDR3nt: TGCGCCAGCAGTTACTCGAGTAAGAAGGGAAATGGCTACACCTTC
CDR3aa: CASSYSSKKGNGYTF

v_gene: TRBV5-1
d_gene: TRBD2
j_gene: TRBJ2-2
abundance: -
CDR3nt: TGCGCCAGCAGCTTGTTCATAGCGGGAGGGCGCGGGGAGCTGTTTTTT
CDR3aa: CASSLFIAGGRGELFF

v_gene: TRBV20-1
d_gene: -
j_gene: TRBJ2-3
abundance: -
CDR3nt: TGCAGTGCACCTGCCGGACATATGATCACAGATAAGCGGTATTTT
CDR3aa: CSAPAGHMITDKRYF

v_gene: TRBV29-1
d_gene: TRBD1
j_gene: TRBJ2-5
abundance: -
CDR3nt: TGCGTGTGGGGGACAGCAGCACAAGAGACCCAGTACTTC
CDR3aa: CVWGTAAQETQYF

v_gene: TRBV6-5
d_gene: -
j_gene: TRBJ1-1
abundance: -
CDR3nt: TGTGCCAGCTGTTACTTACAGACGAACACTGAAGCTTTCTTT
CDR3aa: CASCYLQTNTEAFF

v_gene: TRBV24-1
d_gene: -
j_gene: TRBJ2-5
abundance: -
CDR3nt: TGTGCTACCAGTGACGGGGGCGTACAAGAGACCCAGCACTTC
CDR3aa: CATSDGGVQETQHF

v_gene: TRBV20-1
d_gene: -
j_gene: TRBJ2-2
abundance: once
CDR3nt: TGCAGTGCTAGGGGAATAGAATCCGGGCAGCTGTTTTTT
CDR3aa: CSARGIESGQLFF

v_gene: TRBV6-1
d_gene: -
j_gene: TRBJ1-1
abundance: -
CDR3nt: TGTGCCAGTAGTCCCGGGACATGGAACACTGAAGCTTTCTTT
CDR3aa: CASSPGTWNTEAFF

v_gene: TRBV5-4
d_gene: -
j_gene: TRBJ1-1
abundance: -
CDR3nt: -
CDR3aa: CASSWGQGNTEALF

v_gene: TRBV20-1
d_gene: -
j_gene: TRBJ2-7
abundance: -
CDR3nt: TGCAGTGTTGATCCCGGGACCCGCTCCTACGAGCAGTACTTC
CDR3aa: CSVDPGTRSYEQYF

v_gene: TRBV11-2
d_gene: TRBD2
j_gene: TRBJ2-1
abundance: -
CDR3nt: TGTACCTGCAGCTTGGCTAGCGGGGCGCGGTGGGAGCAGTTCTTC
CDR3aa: CTCSLASGARWEQFF

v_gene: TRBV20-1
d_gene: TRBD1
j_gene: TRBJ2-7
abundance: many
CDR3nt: TGCAGTGCTAGGGGGACAGGGGACTACGAGCAGTACTTC
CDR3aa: CSARGTGDYEQYF

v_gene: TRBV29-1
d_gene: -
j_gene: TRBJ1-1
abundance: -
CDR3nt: TGCAGCGTTGTGCCAACAAACACTGCAGCTTTCTTT
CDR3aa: CSVVPTNTAAFF

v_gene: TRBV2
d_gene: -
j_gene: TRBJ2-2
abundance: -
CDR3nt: TGTGCCAGCAGTGAAGCCCTAACCGGGGAGCTGTTTTTT
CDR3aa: CASSEALTGELFF

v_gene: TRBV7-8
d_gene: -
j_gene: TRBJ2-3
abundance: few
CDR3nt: TGTGCCAGTAGCTTAGTATCTCAAGGTACAGATACGCAGTATTTT
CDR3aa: CASSLVSQGTDTQYF

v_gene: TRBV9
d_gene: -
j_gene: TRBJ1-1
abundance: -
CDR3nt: TGTGCCAGCAGCGTAGGATCGGTGAGTGAAGCTTTCTTT
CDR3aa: CASSVGSVSEAFF

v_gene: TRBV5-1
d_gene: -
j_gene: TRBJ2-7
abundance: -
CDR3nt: TGCGCCAGCAGCCCCGAGGGAAGCGGGCAGTACTTC
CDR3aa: CASSPEGSGQYF

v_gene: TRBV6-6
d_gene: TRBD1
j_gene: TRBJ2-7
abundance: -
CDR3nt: TGTGCAAGCAGTGGGGGACAGGGGGCCTGCTACGAGCAGTACTTC
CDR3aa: CASSGGQGACYEQYF

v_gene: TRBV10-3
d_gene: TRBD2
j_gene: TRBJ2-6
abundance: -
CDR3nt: TGTGGCATCACTGAACAAGGGACTAGCTGGAGGGACTCTGGGGCCAACGTCCTGACTTTC
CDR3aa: CGITEQGTSWRDSGANVLTF

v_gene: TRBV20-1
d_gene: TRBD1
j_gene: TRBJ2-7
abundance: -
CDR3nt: TGCAGTGCTACCTCGATCTGGGACAGGGGTAGGGACGAGCAGTACTTC
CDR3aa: CSATSIWDRGRDEQYF

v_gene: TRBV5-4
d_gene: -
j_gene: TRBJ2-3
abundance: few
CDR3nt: TGTGCCAGCAGCCCTATCGAGCAGAAGCCGGGAGCTACGCAGTATTTT
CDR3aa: CASSPIEQKPGATQYF

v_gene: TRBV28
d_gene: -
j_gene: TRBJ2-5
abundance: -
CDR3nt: TGTGCCAGCAGTTTAGGGGGGCCCCCGGAAGAGACCCAGTACTTC
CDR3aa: CASSLGGPPEETQYF

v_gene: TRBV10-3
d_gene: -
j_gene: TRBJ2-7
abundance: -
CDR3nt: TGTGACATCAGAAGGAGGAGAGACACCATAGACGAGCAGTACTTC
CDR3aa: CDIRRRRDTIDEQYF

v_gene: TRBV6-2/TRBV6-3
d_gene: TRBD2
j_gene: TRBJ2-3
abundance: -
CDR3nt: TGTGCCAGCAGTTCCCTTCATGCGGGAGTTACAGATACGCAGTATTTT
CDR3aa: CASSSLHAGVTDTQYF

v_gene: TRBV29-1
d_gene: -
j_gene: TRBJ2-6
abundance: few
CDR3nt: TGCAGCGTGAGGGTTTCTAGTTCGGGGGCAAAAGCCCTGACTTTC
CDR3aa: CSVRVSSSGAKALTF

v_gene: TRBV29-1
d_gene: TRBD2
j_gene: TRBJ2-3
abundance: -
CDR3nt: TGCAGCGTAGAGCCTTCTCTAGCGGGAATGGCAGATACGCAGTATTTT
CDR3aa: CSVEPSLAGMADTQYF

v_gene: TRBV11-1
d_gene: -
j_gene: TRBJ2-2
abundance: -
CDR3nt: TGTGCCAGCAGCTATACTACTGGCATCAGGGAACTGTTTTTT
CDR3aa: CASSYTTGIRELFF

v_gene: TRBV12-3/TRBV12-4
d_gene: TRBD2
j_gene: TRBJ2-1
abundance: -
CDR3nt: TGCGCCAGCAGTCCGACTAGCGGGAGGTCTGAGCAGTTCTTC
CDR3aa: CASSPTSGRSEQFF

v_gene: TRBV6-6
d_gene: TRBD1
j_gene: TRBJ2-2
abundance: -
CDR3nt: TGTGCCAGCAGCTGGTCGGGACAGGGTCTCGGGGAGCTGTTTTTT
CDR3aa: CASSWSGQGLGELFF

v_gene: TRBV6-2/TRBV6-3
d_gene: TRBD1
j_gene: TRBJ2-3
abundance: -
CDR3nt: TGTGCCAGCAGAAGGGGGCCCACAGATATGCAATATTTT
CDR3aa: CASRRGPTDMQYF

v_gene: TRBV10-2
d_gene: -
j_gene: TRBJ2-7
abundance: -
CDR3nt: TGCGCCAGTAGTGACGGAGGGAACCCCTATAAGCAGTACTTC
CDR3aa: CASSDGGNPYKQYF

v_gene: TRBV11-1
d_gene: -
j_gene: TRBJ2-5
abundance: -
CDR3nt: TGTGCCACTAGCCATACAGTGGCAGGAGTGGAGACCCAATACTTC
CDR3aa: CATSHTVAGVETQYF

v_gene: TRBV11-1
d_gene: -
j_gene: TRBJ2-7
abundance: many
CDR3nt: TGTGCCAGCAGCTTACGGCGGGAAGAAGAGCAGTACTTC
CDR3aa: CASSLRREEEQYF

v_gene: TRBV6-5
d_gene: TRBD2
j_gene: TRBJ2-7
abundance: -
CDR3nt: TGTGCCTGCAGTTACTCAAGGCGGGAGACGGACGAGCAGCACTTC
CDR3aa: CACSYSRRETDEQHF